The 21 T cell receptor beta chains below were found in one sample sequenced in a study of technical replicates of blood from a handful of donors. Produced via immunoSEQ multiplex PCR; TCRdb's table is partial and in-frame only. The data contain 74,000 or so clones, 85% to 95% of them singletons. Sequenced material: T cells isolated from PBMCs. Every receptor here comes from a human donor in good health.

The V gene is TRBV30, the J gene TRBJ2-7; no definite D call. Germline CDR1 is GTSNPN and CDR2 is SVGIG (reference sequence). Trimming pared 1 base from V and 7 bases from J, leaving 11 bases between. The CDR3 covers 12 residues. The CDR3 DNA follows: TGTGCCTGGAGTGGAGGCACTAAGGAGCAGTACTTC. Translation gives CAWSGGTKEQYF.

This clone was seen just once. The chain uses TRBV19 and TRBJ2-7, with 7 bases matching TRBD2. CDR1 and CDR2 (germline): LNHDA, SQIVND (reference sequence). V dropped 7 bases and J dropped 5; count of bases not matched to a gene: 8. The CDR3 extends over 13 amino acids. CDR3 DNA: TGTGCCAGTAAGTCGGGAGGTCGGGACGAGCAGTACTTC. Protein sequence: CASKSGGRDEQYF.

The rearrangement uses TRBV14 and TRBJ2-3; 11 bases are a match to TRBD2. The CDR3 is 16 amino acids. Germline V gene data show CDR1 as SGHDN and CDR2 as FVKESK. Germline trimming cut 4 bases from V and 5 bases from J; bases unmatched to any gene: 8. For the CDR3, the DNA is TGTGCCAGCAGCCGTTCGACTAGCGGGGTAGGAGATACGCAGTATTTT. Protein product: CASSRSTSGVGDTQYF.

This clone was observed once. The genes are TRBV5-4 and TRBJ2-2; weak D call: TRBD1 (6 bases). Trimming removed 6 bases from V and 6 bases from J, with 15 bases in between. In germline, CDR1 is SGHNT, CDR2 YYREEE (reference sequence). This CDR3 comprises 14 residues. The CDR3 nucleotides read TGTGCCAGCAACTACAGGGATAGGGCCGGGGAGCTGTTTTTT. Its translation: CASNYRDRAGELFF.

The J gene is TRBJ2-2, the V gene TRBV4-1; possibly TRBD2 for D (5 bases). The V and J ends lost 1 base and 8 bases respectively, with 14 bases between them. The CDR3 extends over 15 amino acids. CDR1 is MGHRA and CDR2 is YSYEKL in the germline V gene. CDR3 nucleotide sequence: TGCGCCAGCAGCCAAGTAGGAGGTCCTCGGGGGGAGCTGTTTTTT. Its translation is CASSQVGGPRGELFF.

The CDR3 loop reads CSVEEDKRDSYNEQFF. The CDR3 DNA sequence: TGCAGCGTTGAAGAAGATAAGCGGGACTCCTACAATGAGCAGTTCTTC. The chain has TRBV29-1 and TRBJ2-1, with 7 bases identical to TRBD2. V shed 0 bases and J 0 bases; nucleotides not matched to a gene: 5. The CDR3 has 16 amino acids. Germline V gene lookup returns CDR1 SQVTM and CDR2 ANQGSEA.

The gene calls are TRBV7-6 and TRBJ2-7; 11 bases align to TRBD2. J lost 4 bases, V lost 5 bases, and 13 bases had no gene match. Germline V gene data show CDR1 as SGHVS and CDR2 as FNYEAQ. The CDR3 extends over 17 amino acids. The CDR3 coding sequence is TGTGCCAGCAGCCTAGGAGAATCGGCTAGCGGGAGGTACGAGCAGTACTTC. This codes for CASSLGESASGRYEQYF.

The table lists this clone with a few counts. The genes are TRBV5-1 and TRBJ1-1; D remains ambiguous. The CDR3 is 16 residues long. Germline-derived CDR1 and CDR2 are SGHRS and YFSETQ. V dropped 0 bases and J dropped 1 base, with 13 bases sitting between them. In nucleotides, the CDR3 is TGCGCCAGCAGCTTGGAGGGCGGACTACCGAACACTGAAGCTTTCTTT. Residues: CASSLEGGLPNTEAFF.

This clone was observed a single time. The V call is TRBV19, the J call TRBJ2-7; 8 nucleotides align to TRBD1. V lost 4 bases, J lost 6 bases, and 8 bases stayed unmatched. Germline lookup yields CDR1 LNHDA and CDR2 SQIVND (reference sequence). The CDR3 length is 14 residues. The CDR3 region has the DNA TGTGCCAGTAGTACTTCAGGACAGGGAGGCGAGCAGTACTTC. Translation: CASSTSGQGGEQYF.

The rearrangement joins TRBV6-5 to TRBJ2-7, with D hard to call. The CDR3 has 15 residues. Germline V gene sequence: CDR1 MNHEY, CDR2 SVGAGI. Trimming left V 8 bases short and J 3 bases short, with 20 bases between. CDR3 sequence: CASGRETWPIYEQYF. The DNA of the CDR3 is TGTGCCAGCGGGCGAGAGACCTGGCCAATCTACGAGCAGTACTTC.

V usage is TRBV7-2 and J usage is TRBJ2-7, with a possible D match to TRBD1 (6 bases). Between the trimmed V and J ends, which lost 10 bases and 3 bases, there was a span of 25 bases. Germline CDR1 and CDR2: SGHTA and FQGNSA. The length of the CDR3 is 16 residues. CDR3 sequence (DNA): TGTGCCACCTCTCCCCTAATAGGACAGAATCTCTACGAGCAGTACTTC. Its protein is CATSPLIGQNLYEQYF.

This clone was recorded once. The rearrangement joins TRBV4-1 to TRBJ1-1; the D gene is possibly TRBD1 (5 bases). The germline CDR1 and CDR2 sequences are MGHRA and YSYEKL. The germline V and J ends were trimmed by 3 bases and 0 bases, with 11 bases remaining between them. The CDR3 loop spans 15 amino acids. CDR3 sequence (DNA): TGCGCCAGCAGCCACGCCGACAGCATGAACACTGAAGCTTTCTTT. It is translated as CASSHADSMNTEAFF.

V usage is TRBV4-1 and J usage is TRBJ1-5; the D gene is possibly TRBD1 (6 bases). The germline CDR1 and CDR2 sequences are MGHRA and YSYEKL. CDR3 length equals 17 residues. Trimming took 2 bases from V and 5 from J, leaving 19 bases between them. CDR3: CASSQRPVGQFDQPQHF. DNA for the CDR3: TGCGCCAGCAGCCAAAGACCCGTTGGACAGTTCGATCAGCCCCAGCATTTT.

The rearrangement joins TRBV4-3 to TRBJ1-1, with 10 bases lining up with TRBD1. V was clipped by 3 bases and J by 12 bases; unmatched bases: 10. The CDR3 consists of 14 residues. Germline V gives CDR1 LGHNA, CDR2 YSLEER. The CDR3 loop reads CASSHAGTGAVPFF. The DNA of the CDR3 is TGCGCCAGCAGCCACGCCGGGACAGGGGCCGTGCCTTTCTTT.

V gene TRBV5-1 combines with J gene TRBJ2-5; 11 nucleotides line up with TRBD1. The germline V gene has CDR1 SGHRS and CDR2 YFSETQ. The CDR3 totals 18 residues. Trimming took 0 bases from V and 4 from J; bases not matched to a gene: 11. The CDR3 DNA sequence: TGCGCCAGCAGCTTGGAGGGACAGGGGGATTTGGGGCGAGAGACCCAGTACTTC. It specifies CASSLEGQGDLGRETQYF.

The chain is built from TRBV15 and TRBJ2-7, with a weak D call TRBD1 (6 bases). The V gene's germline CDR1 is LNHNV and CDR2 YYDKDF (reference sequence). The CDR3 loop spans 13 amino acids. Trimming took 5 bases from V and 4 from J, leaving 12 bases between them. In DNA form, the CDR3 reads TGTGCCACCAGCCGGGACAAAAATTACGAGCAGTACTTC. Protein product: CATSRDKNYEQYF.

The J gene is TRBJ1-3, the V gene TRBV30, with TRBD1 identical over 7 bases. The germline V gene has CDR1 GTSNPN and CDR2 SVGIG (reference sequence). J gave up 0 bases and V 3 bases, and 8 bases lay outside the gene matches. The CDR3 covers 16 residues. CDR3 bases: TGTGCCTGGAGGGGAACAGGGGCTTACTCTGGAAACACCATATATTTT. It codes for CAWRGTGAYSGNTIYF.

The chain has TRBV4-1 and TRBJ2-7; 14 bases align to TRBD2. CDR3 size: 18 residues. V was pared by 3 bases and J by 3 bases, with 10 bases of the junction left unmatched. Germline CDR1 reads MGHRA; CDR2 reads YSYEKL. The CDR3 sequence: CASSHLPGTSGSRYEQYF. As DNA, the CDR3 is TGCGCCAGCAGCCACCTCCCCGGGACTAGCGGGAGTCGCTACGAGCAGTACTTC.

The V and J genes are TRBV30 and TRBJ2-3; perhaps TRBD2 as D (5 bases). This CDR3 contains 16 residues. V was shortened by 0 bases and J by 0 bases, with 13 bases between the two germline ends. Germline CDR1 is GTSNPN and CDR2 is SVGIG (reference sequence). The CDR3 DNA reads TGTGCCTGGAGTGTACGGTGGCGGGCTAGCACAGATACGCAGTATTTT. This encodes CAWSVRWRASTDTQYF.

The rearrangement uses TRBV6-5 and TRBJ1-1, with a possible D match to TRBD1 (6 bases). Trimming cost V 6 bases and J 4 bases, with 18 bases left between them. Germline CDR1 and CDR2: MNHEY and SVGAGI. This CDR3 spans 15 amino acids. CDR3 in amino acids: CASSVFHRAGTEAFF. The CDR3 nucleotides are TGTGCCAGCAGCGTCTTTCACAGGGCTGGCACTGAAGCTTTCTTT.

The rearrangement links TRBV4-2 to TRBJ1-1; possibly TRBD1 for D (6 bases). Between the trimmed V and J ends, which lost 1 base and 1 base, there was a span of 13 bases. This CDR3 contains 16 residues. The V gene's germline CDR1 is LGHNA and CDR2 YNFKEQ. The CDR3 loop is CASSQGLDSWNTEAFF. CDR3 nucleotide sequence: TGTGCCAGCAGCCAAGGGTTGGACAGTTGGAACACTGAAGCTTTCTTT.